Below are 10 T cell receptor beta chains sequenced from a single sample in a study of human T cells and chemical hapten exposure. From the RACE reads, TCRdb called clonotypes with MiXCR, one entry per CDR3 protein. This repertoire shows approximately 340,000 distinct CDR3 sequences, about 7% found once; its top ten account for approximately 8%. Stated time point: patch test 1, 2 weeks after DPC sensitization. Regarding treatment: therapeutic diphenylcyclopropenone sensitization with weekly scalp DPC. The specimen was whole blood, collected in connection with sensitization to the hapten diphenylcyclopropenone (DPC). The receptors derive from a woman aged 18 to 35 with alopecia areata. Some clones in this sample may be carry-over from other donors' samples.

This clonotype was observed many times. The genes are TRBV4-3 and TRBJ2-1; 11 bases fit TRBD1. The germline gives CDR1 LGHNA, CDR2 YSLEER. This CDR3 is built from 14 residues. Trimming took 3 bases from V and 9 from J; bases not matched to a gene: 4. The CDR3 region has the DNA TGCGCCAGCAGCCAGCGGACAGGGGGCCCTGAGCAGTTCTTC. Translation: CASSQRTGGPEQFF.

This clonotype was seen ten or more times. The rearrangement uses TRBV2 and TRBJ2-2; TRBD2 agrees at 8 bases. The germline V gene has CDR1 SNHLY and CDR2 FYNNEI. CDR3 length: 16 amino acids. Trimming cost V 9 bases and J 2 bases; bases outside gene matches: 11. The CDR3 coding sequence is TGTGCCAGTTCCCGGGAGGGGCTAGGAAACACCGGGGAGCTGTTTTTT. Its protein is CASSREGLGNTGELFF.

This clonotype has a count of ten or more. The V call is TRBV4-3, the J call TRBJ2-5, with D possibly being TRBD2 (6 bases). CDR1 LGHNA and CDR2 YSLEER come from the germline V gene. Deletions cut 2 bases from V and 1 base from J, with 14 bases between. This CDR3 is 16 amino acids long. CDR3 DNA sequence: TGCGCCAGCAGCCAAAACCCCCCAGCGGGCCAAGAGACCCAGTACTTC. Protein: CASSQNPPAGQETQYF.

The chain couples TRBV12-5 to TRBJ1-5; 8 bases agree with TRBD1. Germline V gene sequence: CDR1 LGHNT, CDR2 FRNRAP. The CDR3 runs 15 residues. Unmatched junction bases numbered 4, after V lost 1 base and J lost 5 bases. Written as DNA, the CDR3 is TGTGCTAGTGGTTTGGCCGGACAGGGTGATCAGCCCCAGCATTTT. Encoded protein: CASGLAGQGDQPQHF.

CDR3 sequence (DNA): TGTGCCAGCTCGCGGGACATTAGGGCCGGCTACACCTTC. Amino acids: CASSRDIRAGYTF. This chain uses TRBV18 with TRBJ1-2; perhaps TRBD1 as D (6 bases). This CDR3 contains 13 residues. V shed 6 bases and J shed 8 bases, with 16 bases lying between them. Germline V gene sequence: CDR1 KGHSH, CDR2 LQKENI.

The chain links TRBV7-2 to TRBJ2-5, with TRBD2 matching over 13 bases. The CDR3 is 18 amino acids. Germline values: CDR1 SGHTA, CDR2 FQGNSA. V gave up 5 bases and J gave up 3 bases; unmatched junction bases: 12. The CDR3 reads CASSPRLAGGPKKETQYF. CDR3 in DNA: TGTGCCAGCAGCCCGAGACTAGCGGGGGGCCCTAAAAAAGAGACCCAGTACTTC.

At least ten counts were recorded for this clonotype. The chain has TRBV6-5 and TRBJ2-7; 11 bases match TRBD2. This CDR3 has 15 amino acids. Germline V gene data show CDR1 as MNHEY and CDR2 as SVGAGI. V gave up 6 bases and J gave up 2 bases; unmatched junction bases: 6. The CDR3 bases are TGTGCCAGCAGGGTAGCGGGGGGGACCGCCTACGAGCAGTACTTC. This sequence encodes CASRVAGGTAYEQYF.

This clonotype was counted many times. The rearrangement joins TRBV5-1 to TRBJ2-3, with 8 bases aligning to TRBD2. After removal of 8 bases from V and 0 bases from J, the junction contained 5 bases not matched to a gene. The germline V gene encodes CDR1 SGHRS and CDR2 YFSETQ. The CDR3 covers 14 residues. CDR3 amino acids: CASRGGTSTDTQYF. CDR3 coding DNA: TGCGCCAGTCGCGGGGGGACTAGCACAGATACGCAGTATTTT.

This clonotype occurred a few times. The J gene is TRBJ2-4, the V gene TRBV20-1; D might be TRBD1 or TRBD2, each matching 5 bases. The germline V gene has CDR1 DFQATT and CDR2 SNEGSKA (reference sequence). The CDR3 has 12 amino acids. Trimming cost V 5 bases and J 7 bases, with 12 bases left between them. The CDR3 spells CSARLGENIQYF. The CDR3 bases are TGCAGTGCTCGTCTAGGGGAGAACATTCAGTACTTC.

The chain is built from TRBV6-2 or TRBV6-3 and TRBJ1-5; maybe TRBD1 (5 bases). Germline lookup yields CDR1 MNHEY and CDR2 SVGEGT. The CDR3 runs to 15 residues. V shed 6 bases and J shed 5 bases, with 17 bases lying between them. The CDR3: CASSSEGEGDQPQHF. The DNA of the CDR3 is TGTGCCAGCAGCTCCGAAGGGGAGGGTGATCAGCCCCAGCATTTT.